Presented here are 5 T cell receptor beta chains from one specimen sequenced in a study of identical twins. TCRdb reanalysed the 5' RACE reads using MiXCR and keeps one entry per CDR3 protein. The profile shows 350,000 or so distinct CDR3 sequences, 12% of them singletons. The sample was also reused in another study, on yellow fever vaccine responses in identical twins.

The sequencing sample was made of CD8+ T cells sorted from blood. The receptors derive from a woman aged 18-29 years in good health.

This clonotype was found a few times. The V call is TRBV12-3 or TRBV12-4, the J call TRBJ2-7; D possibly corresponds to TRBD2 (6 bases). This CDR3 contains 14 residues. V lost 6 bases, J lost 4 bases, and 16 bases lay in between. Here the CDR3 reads CASSVAGRGYEQYF. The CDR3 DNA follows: TGTGCCAGCAGCGTGGCGGGACGGGGTTACGAGCAGTACTTC.

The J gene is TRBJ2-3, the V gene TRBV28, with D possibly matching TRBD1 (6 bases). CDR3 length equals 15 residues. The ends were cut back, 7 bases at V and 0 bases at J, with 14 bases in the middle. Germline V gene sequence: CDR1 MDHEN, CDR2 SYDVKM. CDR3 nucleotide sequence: TGTGCCAGCACCCCCGGACAGCATAGCACAGATACGCAGTATTTT. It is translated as CASTPGQHSTDTQYF.

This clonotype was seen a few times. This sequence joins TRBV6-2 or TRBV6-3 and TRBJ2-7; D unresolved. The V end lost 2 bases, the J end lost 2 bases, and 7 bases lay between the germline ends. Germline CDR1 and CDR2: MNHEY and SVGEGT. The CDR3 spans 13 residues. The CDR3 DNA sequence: TGTGCCAGCAGTTACCTCCGGCCCTACGAGCAGTACTTC. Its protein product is CASSYLRPYEQYF.

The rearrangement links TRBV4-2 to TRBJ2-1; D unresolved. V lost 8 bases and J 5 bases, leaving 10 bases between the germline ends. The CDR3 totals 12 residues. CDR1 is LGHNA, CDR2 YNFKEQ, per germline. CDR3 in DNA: TGTGCCAGCCGCAGGTCTGACAATGAGCAGTTCTTC. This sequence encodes CASRRSDNEQFF.

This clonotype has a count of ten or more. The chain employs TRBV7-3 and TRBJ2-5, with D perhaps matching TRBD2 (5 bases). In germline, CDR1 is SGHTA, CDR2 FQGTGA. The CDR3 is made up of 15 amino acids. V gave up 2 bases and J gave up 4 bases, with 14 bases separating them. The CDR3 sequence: CASSLEVGEGETQYF. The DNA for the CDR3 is TGTGCCAGCAGCTTAGAGGTGGGAGAGGGAGAGACCCAGTACTTC.